Sequencing of this TCR beta chain was carried out in a study of T cells in localized non-small cell lung cancer (TCRdb year 2020). Describing the broader study: Comparing tumors with uninvolved tumor-adjacent lungs, the study looked at the T cell repertoires of 200 to 250 patients with early-stage NSCLC. The cohort was made up of 200 to 250 treatment-naive NSCLC patients whose localized lung tumors had been resected. A mean age of around 66 years was recorded for the NSCLC patients, of whom 129 were male and about a hundred were female. Points the paper makes about the study in general: Of the top 100 tumor clones, a median of approximately 60 were detected in paired uninvolved adjacent lung; about 26 were also among that lung's top 100. Because multi-region tumor sequencing was not done, intratumor heterogeneity could not be ruled out. Longer overall survival was associated with higher T cell density in blood, whereas shorter survival was associated with higher clonality in adjacent lung. Uninvolved tumor-adjacent lung showed the highest T cell clonality, higher than tumor, which suggests more focused antigenic responses in the uninvolved tumor-adjacent lung. Because the study design was exploratory, TCR variables were selected using unadjusted p-values without false-discovery rate correction.

This clone has just a few counts. This clone's antigen is unknown. Base-call qualities are not available, and no considerably larger clone is one nucleotide away. Looking up the germline V gene (reference sequence) yields CDR1 LNHDA and CDR2 SQIVND. The cysteine opens and the phenylalanine closes a CDR3 of 13 amino acids. Left in the record is the CDR3 DNA by itself, 39 bases read in frame from the first base. V loses 11 bases of germline sequence and J loses 7 bases, and the interval between the two ends is 15 bases. The immunoSEQ Assay was used to sequence TCR beta CDR3 regions from DNA. On the authors' methods: T cell density was computed as TCR beta template counts normalized to usable DNA estimated by amplifying housekeeping genes. The preseqR package was used to estimate richness by extrapolating to 400,000 templates for PBMC samples and to 120,000 templates for tissue samples. Clonality was defined by subtracting Pielou's evenness from one. Differential abundance testing on productive amino-acid clonotypes, with a minimum total count of 5 and an alpha of 0.1, was used to identify tissue-enriched TCRs. The Jaccard Index and the Morisita Overlap Index were used to quantify repertoire overlap between compartments. GLIPH grouped TCR beta CDR3s together with public tetramer-defined viral CDR3s, and a viral motif had to include at least three viral sequences and show V-gene enrichment. TCRdb's version of the immuneACCESS table is confined to in-frame rearrangements and falls short of the full clone set. An unresolved V gene accounts for under half of the shortfall where checked; the remainder is of unknown origin. V, J and clone size are those of that table, while D and trimming were read from the DNA. For this sample the table gives about 2,800 clones, of which roughly 32% were detected only once. Of the sample, 20% to 25% is held by the ten largest clones.

At diagnosis, tumor, uninvolved tumor-adjacent lung and peripheral blood were collected and then preserved as a mix of FFPE and fresh-frozen material. This receptor chain uses TRBV19 and TRBJ1-6; a weak D assignment points to TRBD1 (5 bases agree). This receptor was identified in a female donor older than 55 with stage II squamous cell lung carcinoma. Source: lung tumor tissue, taken before any cancer treatment. The DNA sequence is as follows: TGTGCCTCCTGGGGGGGAGGGAATTCACCCCTCCACTTT. Translated, this is CASWGGGNSPLHF.